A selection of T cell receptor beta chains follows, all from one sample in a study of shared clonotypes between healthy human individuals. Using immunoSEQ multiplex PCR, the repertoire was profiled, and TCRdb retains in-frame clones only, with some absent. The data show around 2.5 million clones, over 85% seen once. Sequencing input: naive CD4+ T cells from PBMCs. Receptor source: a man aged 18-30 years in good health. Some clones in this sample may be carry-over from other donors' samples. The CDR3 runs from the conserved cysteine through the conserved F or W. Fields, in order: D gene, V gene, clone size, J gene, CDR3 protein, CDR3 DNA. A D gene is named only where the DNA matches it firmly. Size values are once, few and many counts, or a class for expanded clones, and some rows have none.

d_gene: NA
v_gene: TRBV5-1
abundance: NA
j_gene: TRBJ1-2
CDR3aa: CASSSTGTDYGYTF
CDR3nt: TGCGCCAGCAGCTCGACCGGGACGGATTATGGCTACACCTTC

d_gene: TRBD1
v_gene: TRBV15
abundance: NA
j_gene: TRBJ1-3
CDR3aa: CATSRGSNPGTGGNTIYF
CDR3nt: TGTGCCACCAGCAGAGGGAGTAATCCTGGGACAGGAGGAAACACCATATATTTT

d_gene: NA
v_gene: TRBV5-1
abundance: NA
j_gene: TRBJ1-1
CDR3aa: CASSLNPAGMNTEAFF
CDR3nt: TGCGCCAGCAGCTTGAATCCTGCAGGTATGAACACTGAAGCTTTCTTT

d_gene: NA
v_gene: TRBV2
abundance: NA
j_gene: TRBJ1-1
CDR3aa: CASSERGAGLNTEAFF
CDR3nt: TGTGCCAGCAGTGAACGTGGGGCGGGATTGAACACTGAAGCTTTCTTT

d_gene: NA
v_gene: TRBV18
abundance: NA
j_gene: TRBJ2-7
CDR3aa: CASSPLRGPEQYF
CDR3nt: TGTGCCAGCTCACCACTCCGGGGCCCGGAGCAGTACTTC

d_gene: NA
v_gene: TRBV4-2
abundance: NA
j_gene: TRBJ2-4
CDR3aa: CASSQEIGGDGENIQYF
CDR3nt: TGTGCCAGCAGCCAAGAAATAGGGGGTGATGGGGAAAACATTCAGTACTTC

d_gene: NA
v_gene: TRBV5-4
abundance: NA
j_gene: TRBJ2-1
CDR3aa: CASTPPGGGVYNEQFF
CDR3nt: TGTGCCAGCACCCCCCCCGGGGGCGGGGTTTACAATGAGCAGTTCTTC

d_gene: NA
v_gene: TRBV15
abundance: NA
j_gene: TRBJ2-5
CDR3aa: CATSRGAEGTKTQYF
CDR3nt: TGTGCCACCAGCAGAGGGGCGGAGGGTACGAAGACCCAGTACTTC

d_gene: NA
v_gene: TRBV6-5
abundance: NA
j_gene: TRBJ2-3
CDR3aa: CASISEGDTQYF
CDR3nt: TGTGCCAGCATATCGGAGGGGGATACGCAGTATTTT

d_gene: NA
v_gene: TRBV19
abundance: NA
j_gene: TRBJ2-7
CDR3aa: CASSIHGVYEQYF
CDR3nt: TGTGCCAGTAGTATACATGGGGTCTACGAGCAGTACTTC

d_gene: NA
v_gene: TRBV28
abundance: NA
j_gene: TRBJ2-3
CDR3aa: CASSLRQGGTDTQYF
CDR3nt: TGTGCCAGCAGTTTGCGGCAAGGAGGCACAGATACGCAGTATTTT

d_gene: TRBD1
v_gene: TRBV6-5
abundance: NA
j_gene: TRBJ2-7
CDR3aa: CASSYRTGTGTYEQYF
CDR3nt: TGTGCCAGCAGCTACCGAACCGGGACAGGGACCTACGAGCAGTACTTC

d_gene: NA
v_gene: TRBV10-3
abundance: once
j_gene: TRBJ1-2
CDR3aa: CAISESRNGYGYTF
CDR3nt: TGTGCCATCAGTGAGTCGAGGAACGGCTATGGCTACACCTTC

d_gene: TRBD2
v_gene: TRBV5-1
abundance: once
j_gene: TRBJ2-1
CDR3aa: CASSLALAGYSYNEQFF
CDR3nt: TGCGCCAGCAGCTTGGCACTAGCGGGGTACTCCTACAATGAGCAGTTCTTC

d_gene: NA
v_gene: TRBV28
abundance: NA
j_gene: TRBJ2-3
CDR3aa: CASSSGGAGTDTQYF
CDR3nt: TGTGCCAGCAGTTCCGGTGGGGCTGGCACAGATACGCAGTATTTT

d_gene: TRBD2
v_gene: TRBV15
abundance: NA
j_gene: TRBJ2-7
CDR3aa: CATSKYGRPLGEQYF
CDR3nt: TGTGCCACCAGCAAGTACGGGAGGCCCCTGGGGGAGCAGTACTTC

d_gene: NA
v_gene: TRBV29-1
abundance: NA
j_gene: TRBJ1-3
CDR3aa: CSVEGGNTIYF
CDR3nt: TGCAGCGTTGAAGGTGGAAACACCATATATTTT

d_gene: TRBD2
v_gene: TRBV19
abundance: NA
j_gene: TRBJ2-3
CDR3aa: CASSSGSTDTQYF
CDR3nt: TGTGCCAGTAGCAGCGGGAGTACAGATACGCAGTATTTT

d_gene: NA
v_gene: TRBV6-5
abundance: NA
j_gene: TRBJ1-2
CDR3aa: CASNRTTDNYGYTF
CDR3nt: TGTGCCAGCAACAGGACGACAGACAACTATGGCTACACCTTC

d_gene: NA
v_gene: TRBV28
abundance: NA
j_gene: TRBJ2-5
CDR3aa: CASTKPQGWQTQYF
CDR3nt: TGTGCCAGCACTAAGCCGCAGGGTTGGCAGACCCAGTACTTC

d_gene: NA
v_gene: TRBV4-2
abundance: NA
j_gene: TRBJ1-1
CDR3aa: CASSQARGSVTEAFF
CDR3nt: TGTGCCAGCAGCCAAGCCCGGGGCAGCGTCACTGAAGCTTTCTTT

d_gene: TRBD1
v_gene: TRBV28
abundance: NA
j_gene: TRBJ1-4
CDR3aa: CASSRGAGGATNEKLFF
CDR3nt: TGTGCCAGCAGTCGAGGGGCAGGGGGAGCAACTAATGAAAAACTGTTTTTT

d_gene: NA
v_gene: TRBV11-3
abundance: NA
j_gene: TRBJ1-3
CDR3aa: CASSRTPGNTIYF
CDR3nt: TGTGCCAGCAGCCGAACCCCAGGGAACACCATATATTTT

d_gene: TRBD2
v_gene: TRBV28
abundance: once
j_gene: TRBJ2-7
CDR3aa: CASSLWAGGYEQYF
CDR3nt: TGTGCCAGCAGTTTATGGGCGGGAGGGTACGAGCAGTACTTC

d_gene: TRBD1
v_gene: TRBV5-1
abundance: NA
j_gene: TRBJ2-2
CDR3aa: CASSFGPGTGTGELFF
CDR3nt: TGCGCCAGCAGCTTCGGTCCCGGGACAGGGACCGGGGAGCTGTTTTTT

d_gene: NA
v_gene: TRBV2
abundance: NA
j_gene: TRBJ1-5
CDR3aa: CASRESVGGPYQPQHF
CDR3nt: TGTGCCAGCAGGGAATCCGTTGGGGGCCCTTATCAGCCCCAGCATTTT

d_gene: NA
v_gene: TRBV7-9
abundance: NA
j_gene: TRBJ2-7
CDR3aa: CASSLARDDEQYF
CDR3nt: TGTGCCAGCAGCTTAGCTAGAGACGACGAGCAGTACTTC

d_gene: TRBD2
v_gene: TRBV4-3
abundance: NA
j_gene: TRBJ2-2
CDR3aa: CASSQPAGVFTGELFF
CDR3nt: TGCGCCAGCAGCCAACCAGCGGGAGTATTCACCGGGGAGCTGTTTTTT

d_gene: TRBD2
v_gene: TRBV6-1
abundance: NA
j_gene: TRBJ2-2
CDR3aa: CASSPGLAGTGELFF
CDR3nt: TGTGCCAGCAGCCCAGGACTAGCGGGCACCGGGGAGCTGTTTTTT

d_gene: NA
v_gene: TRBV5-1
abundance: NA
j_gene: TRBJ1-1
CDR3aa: CASRPGAGLDTEAFF
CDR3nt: TGCGCCAGCAGACCAGGGGCGGGGTTGGACACTGAAGCTTTCTTT

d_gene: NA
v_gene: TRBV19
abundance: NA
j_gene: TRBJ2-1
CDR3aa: CASGLGVTYNEQFF
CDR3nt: TGTGCCAGTGGTTTAGGGGTGACTTACAATGAGCAGTTCTTC

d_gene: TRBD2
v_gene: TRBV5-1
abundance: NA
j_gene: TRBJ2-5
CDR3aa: CASSLGLAGAEGSETQYF
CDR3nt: TGCGCCAGCAGCTTGGGGCTAGCGGGAGCAGAAGGTTCAGAGACCCAGTACTTC

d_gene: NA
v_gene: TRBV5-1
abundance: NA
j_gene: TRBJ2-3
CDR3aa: CASSFIPPEISRTDTQYF
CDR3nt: TGCGCCAGCAGCTTCATTCCTCCTGAGATCAGCCGCACAGATACGCAGTATTTT

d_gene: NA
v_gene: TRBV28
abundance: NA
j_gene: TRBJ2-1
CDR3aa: CASSLAQTYNEQFF
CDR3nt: TGTGCCAGCAGTTTAGCCCAGACCTACAATGAGCAGTTCTTC

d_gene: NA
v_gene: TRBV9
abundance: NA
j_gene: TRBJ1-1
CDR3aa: CASSRLQEMWGREAFF
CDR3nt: TGTGCCAGCAGCAGACTACAGGAGATGTGGGGGCGGGAAGCTTTCTTT

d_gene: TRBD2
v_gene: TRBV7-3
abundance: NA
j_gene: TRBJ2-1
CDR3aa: CASSQKREGQDNEQFF
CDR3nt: TGTGCCAGCAGTCAAAAACGGGAGGGCCAAGACAATGAGCAGTTCTTC

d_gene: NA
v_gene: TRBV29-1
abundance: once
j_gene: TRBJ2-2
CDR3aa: CSVAVRGRVAGELFF
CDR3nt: TGCAGCGTTGCGGTCCGGGGAAGGGTAGCCGGGGAGCTGTTTTTT

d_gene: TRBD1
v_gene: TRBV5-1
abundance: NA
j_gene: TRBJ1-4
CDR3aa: CASSVTGADEKLFF
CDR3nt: TGCGCCAGCAGCGTAACAGGGGCAGATGAAAAACTGTTTTTT

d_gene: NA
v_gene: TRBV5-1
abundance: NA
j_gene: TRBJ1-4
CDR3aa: CASSRGTATNEKLFF
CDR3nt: TGCGCCAGCAGCCGCGGGACCGCAACTAATGAAAAACTGTTTTTT

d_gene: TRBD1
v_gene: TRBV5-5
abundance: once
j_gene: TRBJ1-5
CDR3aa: CASSFLPGQASSNQPQHF
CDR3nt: TGTGCCAGCAGCTTTTTACCGGGACAGGCCTCTAGCAATCAGCCCCAGCATTTT

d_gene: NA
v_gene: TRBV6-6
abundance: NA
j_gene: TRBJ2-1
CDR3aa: CASRRTGYSYNEQFF
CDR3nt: TGTGCCAGCAGACGTACAGGGTACTCCTACAATGAGCAGTTCTTC

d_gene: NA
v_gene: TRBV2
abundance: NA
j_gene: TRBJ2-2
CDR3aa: CASSETRPNTGELFF
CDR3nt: TGTGCCAGCAGTGAGACACGGCCCAACACCGGGGAGCTGTTTTTT

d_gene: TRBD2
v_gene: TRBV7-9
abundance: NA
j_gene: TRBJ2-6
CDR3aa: CASSAMGRAGANVLTF
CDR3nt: TGTGCCAGCAGCGCAATGGGGAGGGCTGGGGCCAACGTCCTGACTTTC

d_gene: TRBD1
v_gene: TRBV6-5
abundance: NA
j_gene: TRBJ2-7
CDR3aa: CASATGFSPQYEQYF
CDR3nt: TGTGCCAGCGCGACAGGGTTTTCCCCACAGTACGAGCAGTACTTC

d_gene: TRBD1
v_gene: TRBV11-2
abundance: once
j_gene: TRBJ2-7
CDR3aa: CASSTWDRYHEQYF
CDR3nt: TGTGCCAGCAGCACCTGGGACAGATACCACGAGCAGTACTTC

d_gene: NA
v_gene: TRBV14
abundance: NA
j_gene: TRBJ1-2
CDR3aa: CASSQAGRYGYTF
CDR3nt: TGTGCCAGCAGCCAGGCGGGGCGATATGGCTACACCTTC

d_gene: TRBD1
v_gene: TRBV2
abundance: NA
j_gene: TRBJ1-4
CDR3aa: CASRAGTGDPQLFF
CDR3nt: TGTGCCAGCAGGGCGGGGACAGGGGATCCCCAACTGTTTTTT

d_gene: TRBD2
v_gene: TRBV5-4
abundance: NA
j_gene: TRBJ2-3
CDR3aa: CASSILPSGTQYF
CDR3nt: TGTGCCAGCAGCATACTACCTAGCGGGACGCAGTATTTT

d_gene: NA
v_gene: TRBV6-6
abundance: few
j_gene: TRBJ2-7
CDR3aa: CASSDEGISSYEQYF
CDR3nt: TGTGCCAGCAGCGACGAGGGGATCTCCTCCTACGAGCAGTACTTC

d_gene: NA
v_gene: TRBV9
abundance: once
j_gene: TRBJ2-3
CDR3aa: CASSVGGLVTQYF
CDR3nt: TGTGCCAGCAGCGTAGGTGGTCTGGTAACGCAGTATTTT

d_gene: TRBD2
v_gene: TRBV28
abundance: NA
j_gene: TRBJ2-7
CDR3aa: CASRDPTLAGKYEQYF
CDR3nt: TGTGCCAGCAGAGACCCCACACTAGCGGGAAAATACGAGCAGTACTTC

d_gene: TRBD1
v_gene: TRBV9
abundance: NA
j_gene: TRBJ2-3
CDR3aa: CASSADRAASTDTQYF
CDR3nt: TGTGCCAGCAGCGCCGACAGGGCGGCCTCCACAGATACGCAGTATTTT

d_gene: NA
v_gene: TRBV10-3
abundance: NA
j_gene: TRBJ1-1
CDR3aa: CAISETQGHTEAFF
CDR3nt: TGTGCCATCAGTGAAACCCAAGGGCACACTGAAGCTTTCTTT

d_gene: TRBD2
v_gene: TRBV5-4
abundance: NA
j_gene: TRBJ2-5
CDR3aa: CASSRGGRGRTETQYF
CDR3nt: TGTGCCAGCAGCCGGGGGGGCCGCGGGAGGACAGAGACCCAGTACTTC

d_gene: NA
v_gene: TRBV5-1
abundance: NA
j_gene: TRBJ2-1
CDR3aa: CASSKAVDNEQFF
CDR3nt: TGCGCCAGCAGCAAGGCCGTTGACAATGAGCAGTTCTTC